The entry that follows covers one TCR beta chain sequence. Its specificity is not known. This may stem from a read error, because a much larger clone lies one nucleotide away. The data derive from a study of T cell repertoires in cytomegalovirus infection. In the study overall: Indicated by public TCR beta signatures were CMV infection and matching HLA type.

Between the trimmed V and J ends, which lost 6 bases and 6 bases, there was a span of 14 bases. This CDR3 is built from 13 residues. Germline CDR1 reads MNHEY; CDR2 reads SVGAGI. Overall study results and limits: Accumulated public TCR beta family frequency recognized individuals carrying CMV together with the relevant HLA. Within the response measured ex vivo, HLA-C-restricted CMV-specific TCR beta clonotypes were dominant.

In TCRdb, the reads were re-called with MiXCR into one record per CDR3 protein. The sample gives around 740,000 distinct CDR3 sequences, about a third of which show up once; around 2.8% is in the top ten. The material sequenced was PBMCs. V and J are TRBV6-5 and TRBJ1-1; D unresolved. The sequence was collected from a human donor in good health (CMV status not recorded). Some clones in this sample may be carry-over from other donors' samples. The CDR3 loop is CASRYLKGSEAFF. The CDR3 DNA reads as TGTGCCAGCAGGTACCTTAAGGGTTCTGAAGCTTTCTTT.